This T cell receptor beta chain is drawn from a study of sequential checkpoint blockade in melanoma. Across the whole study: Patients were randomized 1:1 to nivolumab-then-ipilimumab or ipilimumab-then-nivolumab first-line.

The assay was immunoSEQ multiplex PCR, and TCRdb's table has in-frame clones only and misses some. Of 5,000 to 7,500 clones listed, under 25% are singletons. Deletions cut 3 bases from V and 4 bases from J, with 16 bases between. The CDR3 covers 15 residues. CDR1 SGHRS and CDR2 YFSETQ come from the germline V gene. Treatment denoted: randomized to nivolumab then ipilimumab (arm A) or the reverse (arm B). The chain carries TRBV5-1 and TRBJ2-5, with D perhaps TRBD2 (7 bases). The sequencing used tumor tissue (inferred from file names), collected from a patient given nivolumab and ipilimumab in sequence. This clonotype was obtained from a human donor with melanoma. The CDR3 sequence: CASSWEGVALETQYF. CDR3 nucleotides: TGCGCCAGCAGCTGGGAGGGGGTCGCTTTAGAGACCCAGTACTTC.